Included here is one TCR beta chain sequence, with context. This entry comes from a study of blood T cell repertoires in COVID-19. At the level of the study: Specimens from acute and convalescent COVID-19 originated in the United States, Italy and Spain. The analysed material was cDNA or gDNA that came from T cells, B-cell-depleted T cells, or PBMCs.

As processed by the authors: Estimation of nucleated cell counts relied on the amplification of reference gene primers. Assay: immunoSEQ multiplex PCR; the TCRdb copy retains only in-frame clones and omits some. V, J and clone size are taken as reported in that table, and D and trimming were inferred from the DNA itself. This table has about 37,000 clones, about 89% appearing once. This clonotype was obtained from a woman aged 30 to 39 in a cohort sampled during active COVID-19. The source material was peripheral blood.

The CDR3 loop reads CASSLPAREKLFF. The CDR3 DNA follows: TGTGCCAGCAGCTTACCAGCGCGCGAAAAACTGTTTTTT. The chain couples TRBV11-3 to TRBJ1-4; D is undetermined. V gave up 2 bases and J gave up 8 bases, with 9 bases separating them. The CDR3 is 13 amino acids. CDR1 and CDR2 (germline): SGHNT, YENEEA.